A single sample gave rise to the 5 T cell receptor beta chains below, sequenced in a study of blood T cell repertoires in COVID-19. Sequencing used immunoSEQ multiplex PCR; TCRdb keeps in-frame clones, though not all of them. The sample has some 150,000 clones, under 90% seen once; the top ten hold roughly 15%. The sequenced material came from peripheral blood. The receptors shown here come from a woman in her seventies with COVID-19, enrolled during active disease.

This clone appeared once. The rearrangement links TRBV3-1 (or the pseudogene TRBV3-2) to TRBJ2-2, with TRBD2 matching 10 bases. With 1 base clipped from V and 4 bases from J, the junction kept 3 bases outside the gene matches. Germline-derived CDR1 and CDR2 are LGHDT and YNNKEL (reference sequence). CDR3 length: 16 amino acids. The CDR3 DNA follows: TGTGCCAGCAGCCAAGGGCTAGCGGGAGTCACCGGGGAGCTGTTTTTT. The encoded protein is CASSQGLAGVTGELFF.

This clone was seen just once. The chain is built from TRBV3-1 (or the pseudogene TRBV3-2) and TRBJ2-1; 7 bases map to TRBD1. After removal of 6 bases from V and 7 bases from J, the junction contained 6 bases not matched to a gene. The CDR3 runs 13 residues. Germline V gives CDR1 LGHDT, CDR2 YNNKEL (reference sequence). The CDR3 protein is CASRLTGLNEQFF. CDR3 DNA sequence: TGTGCCAGCAGGCTGACAGGGTTGAATGAGCAGTTCTTC.

This chain connects TRBV27 to TRBJ1-5, with D perhaps TRBD1 (6 bases). The CDR3 covers 13 residues. The germline gives CDR1 MNHEY, CDR2 SMNVEV (reference sequence). V lost 4 bases, J lost 9 bases, and 13 bases lay in between. CDR3 nucleotide sequence: TGTGCCAGCAGTTCCCAGGGGACCGGGCCCCAGCATTTT. Translated, it gives CASSSQGTGPQHF.

Points on this clone: Additional DNA sequences in this sample encode the identical CDR3. The J gene is TRBJ1-1, the V gene TRBV2; tentatively, D is TRBD1 (5 bases). This CDR3 has 14 residues. V was cut by 3 bases and J by 1 base, with 9 bases left in between. Germline V lookup: CDR1 SNHLY, CDR2 FYNNEI. Here the CDR3 DNA reads TGTGCCAGCAGTGATAGACAGAGGAACACTGAAGCTTTCTTT. Its translation is CASSDRQRNTEAFF.

The chain couples TRBV2 to TRBJ1-5; D call uncertain. The V end was cut by 7 bases, the J end by 0 bases, with 10 bases between. CDR1 and CDR2 (germline): SNHLY, FYNNEI. The CDR3 totals 14 residues. CDR3 in amino acids: CASTPGASNQPQHF. DNA for the CDR3: TGTGCCAGCACTCCGGGAGCTAGCAATCAGCCCCAGCATTTT. The complete variable domain, with remaining parts taken from reference TRBV2 and TRBJ1-5, reads EPEVTQTPSHQVTQMGQEVILRCVPISNHLYFYWYRQILGQKVEFLVSFYNNEISEKSEIFDDQFSVERPDGSNFTLKIRSTKLEDSAMYFCASTPGASNQPQHFGDGTRLSIL.